This T cell receptor (beta chain) was documented in a study of CD8+CD57+ T cells in acquired aplastic anemia. Study as a whole: Sorting CD4+ and CD8+ cells gave DNA averaging roughly 3.2 ug. The study, taken as a whole, reports: Researchers report that fewer than 35 CD8+ CDR3 sequences appeared in both patients and controls. CD8+ Simpson's diversity showed no significant patient-control difference.

Genomic DNA constituted the template upon which TCR beta VDJ and CDR3 profiling was performed. MiXCR, run by TCRdb on the reads, gives a single entry per CDR3 protein. The table lists 200,000 to 300,000 distinct CDR3 sequences, 65% to 90% of them singletons. This CDR3 has 12 residues. Trimming stripped 11 bases from V and 9 bases from J, with 19 bases between. CDR1 is SGHNT and CDR2 is YENEEA in the germline V gene. This clonotype was seen once. What it binds is not known. Patients chosen for sequencing had shown CD8+CD57+ cell expansion by flow cytometry. No therapy was given to patients before blood sampling.

The receptor comes from a human donor with aplastic anemia. What was sequenced was sorted CD4+, CD8+, or CD8+CD57+ T cells (not recorded which) from PBMCs. The chain uses TRBV11-3 and TRBJ2-5; possible D gene TRBD1, 5 bases. The CDR3 bases are TGTGCCGTCCTCTTGGAGCTGACAGCCCAGTACTTC. Protein: CAVLLELTAQYF. Supplemented by reference TRBV11-3 and TRBJ2-5, the full variable domain reads EAGVVQSPRYKIIEKKQPVAFWCNPISGHNTLYWYLQNLGQGPELLIRYENEEAVDDSQLPKDRFSAERLKGVDSTLKIQPAELGDSAVYLCAVLLELTAQYFGPGTRLLVL.